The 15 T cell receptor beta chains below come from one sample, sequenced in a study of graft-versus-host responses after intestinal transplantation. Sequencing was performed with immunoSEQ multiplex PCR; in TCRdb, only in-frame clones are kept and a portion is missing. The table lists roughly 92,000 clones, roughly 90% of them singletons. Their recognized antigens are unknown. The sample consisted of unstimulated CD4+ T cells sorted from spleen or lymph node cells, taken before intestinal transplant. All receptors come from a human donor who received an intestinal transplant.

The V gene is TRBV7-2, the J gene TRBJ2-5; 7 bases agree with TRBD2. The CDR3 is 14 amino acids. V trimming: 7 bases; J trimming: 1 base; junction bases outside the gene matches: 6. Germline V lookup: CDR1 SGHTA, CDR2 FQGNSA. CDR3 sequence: CASTPRGSQETQYF. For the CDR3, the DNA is TGTGCCAGCACCCCGCGGGGGAGCCAAGAGACCCAGTACTTC.

The CDR3 region is CASSPLASSYNEQFF. The CDR3 coding sequence is TGTGCCAGCTCACCACTTGCCAGCTCCTACAATGAGCAGTTCTTC. The V and J genes are TRBV18 and TRBJ2-1; no clear D gene. The germline V gene encodes CDR1 KGHSH and CDR2 LQKENI. This CDR3 comprises 15 residues. Deletions cut 1 base from V and 0 bases from J, with 7 bases between.

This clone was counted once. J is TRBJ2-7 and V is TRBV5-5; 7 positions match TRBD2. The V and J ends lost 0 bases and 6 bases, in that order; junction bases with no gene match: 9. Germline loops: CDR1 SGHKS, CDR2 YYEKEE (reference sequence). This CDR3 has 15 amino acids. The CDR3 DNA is TGTGCCAGCAGCTTGGCCGGAGGGAGGGCGGGCGAGCAGTACTTC. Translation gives CASSLAGGRAGEQYF.

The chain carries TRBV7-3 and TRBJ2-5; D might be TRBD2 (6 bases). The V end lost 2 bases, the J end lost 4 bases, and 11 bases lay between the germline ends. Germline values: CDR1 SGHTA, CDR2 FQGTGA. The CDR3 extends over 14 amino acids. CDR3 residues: CASSLAGLGETQYF. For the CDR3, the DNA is TGTGCCAGCAGCTTAGCGGGGTTAGGAGAGACCCAGTACTTC.

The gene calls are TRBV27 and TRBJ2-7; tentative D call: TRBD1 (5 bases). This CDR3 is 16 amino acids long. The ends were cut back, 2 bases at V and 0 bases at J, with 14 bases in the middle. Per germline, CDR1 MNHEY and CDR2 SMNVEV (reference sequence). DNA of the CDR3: TGTGCCAGCAGTTTACGATGGGGCCCAAGCTCCTACGAGCAGTACTTC. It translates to CASSLRWGPSSYEQYF.

The CDR3 spells CASSISGANKNIQYF. The CDR3 DNA reads as TGTGCCAGCAGCATTTCAGGGGCGAATAAAAACATTCAGTACTTC. This rearrangement joins TRBV6-1 to TRBJ2-4, with a weak D call TRBD1 (6 bases). V lost 6 bases and J lost 4, with 16 bases in between. The CDR3 consists of 15 residues. Germline CDR1 reads MNHNS; CDR2 reads SASEGT.

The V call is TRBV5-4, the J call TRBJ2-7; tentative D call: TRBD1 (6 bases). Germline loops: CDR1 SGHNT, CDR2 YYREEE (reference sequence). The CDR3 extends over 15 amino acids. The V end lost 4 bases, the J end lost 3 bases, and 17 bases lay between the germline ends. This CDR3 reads CASSPGSPGVYEQYF. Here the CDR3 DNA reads TGTGCCAGCAGCCCAGGGTCCCCAGGGGTCTACGAGCAGTACTTC.

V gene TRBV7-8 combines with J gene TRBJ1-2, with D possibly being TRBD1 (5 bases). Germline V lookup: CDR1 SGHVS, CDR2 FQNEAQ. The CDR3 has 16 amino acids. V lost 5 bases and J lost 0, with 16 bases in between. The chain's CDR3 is CASSRSPGLPNYGYTF. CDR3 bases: TGTGCCAGCAGCCGGTCCCCAGGGTTACCTAACTATGGCTACACCTTC.

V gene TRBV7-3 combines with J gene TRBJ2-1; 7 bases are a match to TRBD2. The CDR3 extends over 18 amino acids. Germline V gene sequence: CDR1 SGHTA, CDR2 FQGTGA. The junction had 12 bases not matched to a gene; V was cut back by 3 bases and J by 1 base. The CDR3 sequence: CASSFRTGTTLSYNEQFF. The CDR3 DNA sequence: TGTGCCAGCAGCTTCCGCACCGGGACTACCCTGTCCTACAATGAGCAGTTCTTC.

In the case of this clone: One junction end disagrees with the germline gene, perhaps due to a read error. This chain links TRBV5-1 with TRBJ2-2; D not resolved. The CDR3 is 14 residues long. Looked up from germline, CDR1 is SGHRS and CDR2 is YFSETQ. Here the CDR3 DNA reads TGCGCCAGCACCGGAGTAGTGAACTCCGGGGAGCTGTTTTTT. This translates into CASTGVVNSGELFF. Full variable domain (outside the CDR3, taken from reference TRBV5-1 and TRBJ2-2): KAGVTQTPRYLIKTRGQQVTLSCSPISGHRSVSWYQQTPGQGLQFLFEYFSETQRNKGNFPGRFSGRQFSNSRSEMNVSTLELGDSALYLCASTGVVNSGELFFGEGSRLTVL.

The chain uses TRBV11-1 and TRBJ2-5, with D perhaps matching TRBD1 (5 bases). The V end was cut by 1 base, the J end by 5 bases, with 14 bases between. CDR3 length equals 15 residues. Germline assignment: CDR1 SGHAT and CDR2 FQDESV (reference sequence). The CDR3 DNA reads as TGTGCCAGCAGCTTAGAAAGGGGCTTCGGGGAGACCCAGTACTTC. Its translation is CASSLERGFGETQYF.

The CDR3 is CATGGQDGELFF. The CDR3 bases are TGTGCCACGGGGGGGCAGGACGGGGAGCTGTTTTTT. This chain uses TRBV10-3 with TRBJ2-2; 8 nucleotides match TRBD2. Germline lookup yields CDR1 ENHRY and CDR2 SYGVKD. After removal of 10 bases from V and 7 bases from J, the junction contained 5 bases not matched to a gene. The CDR3 is made up of 12 amino acids.

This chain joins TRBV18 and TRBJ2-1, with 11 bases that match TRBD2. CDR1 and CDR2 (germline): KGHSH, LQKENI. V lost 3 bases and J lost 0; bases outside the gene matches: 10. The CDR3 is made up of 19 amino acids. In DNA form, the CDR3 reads TGTGCCAGCTCACCTCAGCTAGCGGGGGGACATAGCTCCTACAATGAGCAGTTCTTC. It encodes CASSPQLAGGHSSYNEQFF.

This chain's CDR3 is CASSFPTGVSSGNTIYF. DNA of the CDR3: TGTGCCAGCAGTTTTCCGACAGGGGTCTCCTCTGGAAACACCATATATTTT. This chain links TRBV7-9 with TRBJ1-3; TRBD1 matches 8 bases. CDR1 is SEHNR, CDR2 FQNEAQ, per germline (reference sequence). The CDR3 has 17 residues. Losses at the gene ends were 6 bases for V and 0 bases for J; bases not matched to a gene: 10.

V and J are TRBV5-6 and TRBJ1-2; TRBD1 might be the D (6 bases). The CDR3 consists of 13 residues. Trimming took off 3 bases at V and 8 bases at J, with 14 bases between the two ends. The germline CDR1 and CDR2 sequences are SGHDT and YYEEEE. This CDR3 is CASSSRPGVGYTF. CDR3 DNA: TGTGCCAGCAGCTCCCGGCCAGGGGTAGGCTACACCTTC.